This T cell receptor beta chain was recovered during a study of T cell responses to AZD1222 COVID-19 vaccine. The study, taken as a whole, reports: The donor cohort was predominantly white British with a female majority, and clonal diversity may have been underestimated. Spike as a whole was targeted by vaccine-associated CD4 TCRs, dominant at 160-218 and 743-854. Baseline seropositivity characterized only six or seven AZD1222 recipients. Recipients of two AZD1222 doses showed rising Spike-specific TCR breadth and depth.

As to this clone: Its antigen is unidentified.

Produced via immunoSEQ multiplex PCR; TCRdb's table is partial and in-frame only. The sample yields over 150,000 clones, over 85% seen once. Germline CDR1 reads MNHNS; CDR2 reads SASEGT. The CDR3 sequence is 15 residues long. V lost 3 bases to trimming and J lost 5 bases; unmatched junction nucleotides: 4. The clonotype comes from an adult in good health. This sequence joins TRBV6-1 and TRBJ1-5; 10 bases map to TRBD1. Source: peripheral blood, taken on day 0 of AZD1222 vaccination. The CDR3 here is CASSETGGFYQPQHF. The DNA of the CDR3 is TGTGCCAGCAGTGAGACAGGGGGCTTTTATCAGCCCCAGCATTTT.